One T cell receptor (beta chain) is described in this entry. The record originates from a study of blood T cell repertoires in COVID-19. Produced via immunoSEQ multiplex PCR; TCRdb's table is partial and in-frame only. The data show 55,000 or so clones, 60% to 85% seen once. The CDR3 loop spans 14 amino acids. The germline gives CDR1 SGHDT, CDR2 YYEEEE. J gave up 1 base and V 2 bases, and 2 bases lay outside the gene matches. V is TRBV5-6 and J is TRBJ2-5; 7 bases line up with TRBD1. This TCR derives from a man aged 55 to 70 with acute or convalescent COVID-19. What was sequenced was peripheral blood. The CDR3 coding sequence is TGTGCCAGCAGCTTTAACAGGGGCCAAGAGACCCAGTACTTC. It encodes CASSFNRGQETQYF.